A selection of T cell receptor beta chains follows, all from one sample in a study of blood T cell repertoires in COVID-19. The table came from immunoSEQ multiplex PCR; TCRdb's copy has only in-frame clones and leaves some out. There are approximately 200,000 clones in the sample; around 85% occur only once, and about 17% lies in the top ten. Sequencing was carried out using PBMCs or T cells enriched from blood (not recorded which). These receptors were collected from a man aged 40-49 years who had recovered from COVID-19. CDR3s include the opening cysteine and the closing phenylalanine or tryptophan. A D gene is named only where the DNA matches it firmly.

D,J,V,DNA,CDR3
-,TRBJ2-7,TRBV7-9,TGTGCCAGCAGCCCGACAGGACCCTCCTACGAGCAGTACTTC,CASSPTGPSYEQYF
-,TRBJ1-1,TRBV4-1,TGCGCCAGCAGCCACAGTATGGCTGAAGCTTTCTTT,CASSHSMAEAFF
TRBD2,TRBJ2-1,TRBV7-2,TGTGCCAGCAGCCTGGGACTAGCGGGAATGGGGACACTCGATGAGCAGTTCTTC,CASSLGLAGMGTLDEQFF
-,TRBJ1-5,TRBV5-1,TGCGCCAGCAGCTTGGGTACAGGGACCCAGCCCCAGCATTTT,CASSLGTGTQPQHF
-,TRBJ1-5,TRBV30,TGTGCCTGGAGTGGGACTTACAATCAGCCCCAGCATTTT,CAWSGTYNQPQHF
-,TRBJ1-6,TRBV5-1,TGCGCCAGCAGCTTGGATCTATCACAGAATAATTCACCCCTCCACTTT,CASSLDLSQNNSPLHF
TRBD1,TRBJ1-2,TRBV5-8,TGTGCCAGCAGCCGGCGGACAGGGAGCGACTATGGCTACACCTTC,CASSRRTGSDYGYTF
TRBD2,TRBJ2-2,TRBV6-2/TRBV6-3,TGTGCCAGCAGTTACGAATCTTACGGGGGGGGCAGGACTACCGGGGAGCTGTTTTTT,CASSYESYGGGRTTGELFF
-,TRBJ1-1,TRBV7-9,TGTGCCAGCAGCTTCGGACACCAAACTGAAGCTTTCTTT,CASSFGHQTEAFF
TRBD2,TRBJ2-1,TRBV7-3,TGTGCCAGCAGCTTAGCTAGCGGGAGAGGCGATGAGCAGTTCTTC,CASSLASGRGDEQFF
-,TRBJ1-4,TRBV19,TGTGCCAGTAGATACTCGGGTAATGAAAAACTGTTTTTT,CASRYSGNEKLFF
-,TRBJ2-1,TRBV5-1,TGCGCCAGCAGCTTGGCCATTCTCGGTGGTGAGCAGTTCTTC,CASSLAILGGEQFF
TRBD1,TRBJ1-1,TRBV28,TGTGCCACCAACCCCGGGACAGGCGTCTTGAACACTGAAGCTTTCTTT,CATNPGTGVLNTEAFF
TRBD2,TRBJ2-1,TRBV19,TGTGCCAGTAAGGAAGGCGGGAGGGGGAGGTCTTACAATGAGCAGTTCTTC,CASKEGGRGRSYNEQFF
-,TRBJ2-1,TRBV11-3,TGTGCCAGCAGCTTATCGTCAGGAAATACCTACAATGAGCAGTTCTTC,CASSLSSGNTYNEQFF
TRBD1,TRBJ2-7,TRBV5-1,TGCGCCAGCAGCGGACGGACAGGGGACTACGAGCAGTACTTC,CASSGRTGDYEQYF
TRBD2,TRBJ2-3,TRBV9,TGTGCCAGCAGCGGCGAGCGGGGAACTAGCACAGATACGCAGTATTTT,CASSGERGTSTDTQYF
-,TRBJ2-2,TRBV9,TGTGCCAGCAGCGTAGTATCCACCGGGGAGCTGTTTTTT,CASSVVSTGELFF
-,TRBJ1-4,TRBV27,TGTGCCAGCAGCCGCGAGGGGGGGGTTTGGGGAAAACTGTTTTTT,CASSREGGVWGKLFF